One sample yielded the 27 T cell receptor beta chains listed below, sequenced in a study of T cell repertoires in cytomegalovirus infection. MiXCR, applied by TCRdb to the reads, yields one record per CDR3 protein. The table has about a million distinct CDR3 sequences, less than 40% seen once. Antigen specificity for these receptors is unknown. The specimen was cultured CD8+ T cells from PBMCs, collected from culture after CMV antigen stimulation. The receptors shown here come from a human donor in good health (CMV status not recorded). Some clones in this sample may be carry-over from other donors' samples.

The rearrangement links TRBV7-6 to TRBJ1-1, with TRBD1 as a possible D gene (6 bases). V shed 4 bases and J shed 2 bases, with 14 bases lying between them. Germline V CDR1 and CDR2: SGHVS, FNYEAQ. This CDR3 contains 15 residues. This CDR3 reads CASSSTGIPNTEAFF. The CDR3 DNA sequence: TGTGCCAGCAGCTCAACAGGGATCCCTAACACTGAAGCTTTCTTT.

The genes are TRBV28 and TRBJ2-2; no definite D call. With 2 bases removed from V and 3 bases from J, the gap between germline ends came to 7 bases. Looked up from germline, CDR1 is MDHEN and CDR2 is SYDVKM. The CDR3 has 14 amino acids. CDR3 nucleotides: TGTGCCAGCAGTTTACTCGAATACACCGGGGAGCTGTTTTTT. Amino acid sequence: CASSLLEYTGELFF.

A few counts support this clonotype. The chain employs TRBV4-2 and TRBJ2-3, with 8 bases that match TRBD1. Germline CDR1 reads LGHNA; CDR2 reads YNFKEQ. J lost 5 bases, V lost 2 bases, and 9 bases had no gene match. The CDR3 covers 16 residues. The CDR3 protein is CASSQKDRALRDTQYF. CDR3 nucleotide sequence: TGTGCCAGCAGCCAAAAGGACAGGGCCCTAAGAGATACGCAGTATTTT.

DNA for the CDR3: TGTGCCAGCAGTCATCCGGGACAGGCGGTGGACACCATATATTTT. It translates to CASSHPGQAVDTIYF. The rearrangement joins TRBV12-3 or TRBV12-4 to TRBJ1-3, with 8 nucleotides matching TRBD1. There are 15 residues in the CDR3. V trimming: 5 bases; J trimming: 8 bases; junction bases outside the gene matches: 11.

The chain carries TRBV6-5 and TRBJ2-5; 8 bases fit TRBD1. Trimming cost V 1 base and J 4 bases; bases outside gene matches: 5. CDR3 length equals 15 residues. Germline V gene sequence: CDR1 MNHEY, CDR2 SVGAGI. The CDR3 is CASSYWQGAGETQYF. The CDR3, as DNA: TGTGCCAGCAGTTACTGGCAGGGGGCAGGAGAGACCCAGTACTTC.

At least ten counts were recorded for this clonotype. This chain joins TRBV24-1 and TRBJ2-2; no firm D call. CDR1 and CDR2 from the germline V gene are KGHDR and SFDVKD. V was cut by 0 bases and J by 1 base, with 2 bases left in between. The CDR3 is 14 amino acids. The CDR3 DNA follows: TGTGCCACCAGTGATTTGAAGAACACCGGGGAGCTGTTTTTT. Translating it yields CATSDLKNTGELFF.

This clonotype was observed at least ten times. The V and J genes are TRBV7-8 and TRBJ2-5; the D is unclear. Germline V gene lookup returns CDR1 SGHVS and CDR2 FQNEAQ. The V gene lost 2 bases and the J gene lost 5 bases, with 12 bases spanning the gap. This CDR3 has 14 residues. The CDR3: CASSLSRERETQYF. CDR3 DNA sequence: TGTGCCAGCAGCTTAAGTCGCGAAAGGGAGACCCAGTACTTC.

J is TRBJ1-6 and V is TRBV7-9; 7 nucleotides match TRBD1. Germline CDR1 and CDR2: SEHNR and FQNEAQ (reference sequence). The length of the CDR3 is 12 residues. Trimming took 4 bases from V and 15 from J; bases not matched to a gene: 6. The CDR3 is CASSSGDRLLHF. As DNA, the CDR3 is TGTGCCAGCAGCTCGGGGGACAGACTCCTCCACTTT.

This clonotype occurred a few times. The CDR3 is CATSDPDRVGYTEAFF. Written as DNA, the CDR3 is TGTGCCACCAGTGACCCCGACAGGGTGGGATACACTGAAGCTTTCTTT. The rearrangement joins TRBV24-1 to TRBJ1-1; 7 bases map to TRBD1. V shed 4 bases, J shed 3 bases, and the junction held 10 bases outside the gene matches. Germline values: CDR1 KGHDR, CDR2 SFDVKD. The CDR3 has 16 residues.

The chain carries TRBV9 and TRBJ2-2; 10 nucleotides align to TRBD2. Germline CDR1 reads SGDLS; CDR2 reads YYNGEE. CDR3 length equals 17 residues. V shed 0 bases, J shed 0 bases, and the junction held 2 bases outside the gene matches. CDR3 nucleotide sequence: TGTGCCAGCAGCGTAGTAGCGGGGGGCACGAACACCGGGGAGCTGTTTTTT. Its translation: CASSVVAGGTNTGELFF.

In this sample, this clonotype turned up a few times. This chain connects TRBV19 to TRBJ2-1; 10 nucleotides align to TRBD2. V lost 7 bases and J lost 4; bases outside the gene matches: 1. Germline-derived CDR1 and CDR2 are LNHDA and SQIVND (reference sequence). CDR3 length: 13 residues. The CDR3 loop is CASNSGGYNEQFF. Written as DNA, the CDR3 is TGTGCCAGTAATAGCGGGGGGTACAATGAGCAGTTCTTC.

The chain uses TRBV7-9 and TRBJ1-3; the D gene is possibly TRBD1 (5 bases). Trimming removed 10 bases from V and 3 bases from J, with 10 bases in between. In germline, CDR1 is SEHNR, CDR2 FQNEAQ (reference sequence). CDR3 length: 12 amino acids. Written as DNA, the CDR3 is TGTGCCAATGGGGCTGATGGAAACACCATATATTTT. Translating it yields CANGADGNTIYF. The whole variable domain, remainder taken from reference TRBV7-9 and TRBJ1-3, is DTGVSQNPRHKITKRGQNVTFRCDPISEHNRLYWYRQTLGQGPEFLTYFQNEAQLEKSRLLSDRFSAERPKGSFSTLEIQRTEQGDSAMYLCANGADGNTIYFGEGSWLTVV.

This clonotype was counted between two and nine times. The rearrangement joins TRBV10-1 to TRBJ2-3; possibly TRBD2 for D (5 bases). The ends were cut back, 6 bases at V and 1 base at J, with 17 bases in the middle. The germline CDR1 and CDR2 sequences are WNHNN and SYGVQD (reference sequence). There are 16 residues in the CDR3. The CDR3 DNA follows: TGCGCCAGCAGCCACGGGGTCGAGTCGGGCACAGATACGCAGTATTTT. Its translation is CASSHGVESGTDTQYF.

This clonotype appeared many times. The genes are TRBV12-3 or TRBV12-4 and TRBJ2-3, with a weak D call TRBD1 (5 bases). With 3 bases removed from V and 3 bases from J, the gap between germline ends came to 16 bases. This CDR3 region has 16 residues. CDR3 in amino acids: CASSFWTPQITDTQYF. The CDR3 region has the DNA TGTGCCAGCAGTTTTTGGACACCGCAAATAACAGATACGCAGTATTTT.

This clonotype was picked up a small number of times. The chain couples TRBV28 to TRBJ2-5; 12 nucleotides match TRBD2. Germline CDR1 reads MDHEN; CDR2 reads SYDVKM. The J segment lost 5 bases and the V segment lost 1 base, leaving 11 bases of the junction unmatched. The CDR3 is 18 residues long. Here the CDR3 DNA reads TGTGCCAGCAGTTTATACCTCCCTAGCGGGGGGGCTTGGGAGACCCAGTACTTC. Translated, it gives CASSLYLPSGGAWETQYF.

Remarks on this clonotype: Germline and junction disagree at one end, which may indicate a read error. The V and J genes are TRBV5-3 and TRBJ2-2; TRBD1 matches at 9 bases. TRBV5-3 is filed as an ORF, its function uncertain. CDR3 size: 12 residues. The CDR3 coding sequence is TGTGCCAGCAGCTCGGGGACAGGGTATCTGTTTTTT. Translating it yields CASSSGTGYLFF.

The genes are TRBV2 and TRBJ2-4; TRBD1 aligns across 7 bases. The ends lost 7 bases at V and 3 bases at J; junction bases unmatched: 15. The CDR3 has 17 residues. Looked up from germline, CDR1 is SNHLY and CDR2 is FYNNEI. The CDR3 protein is CASKSGNWGTDKNIQYF. The CDR3 nucleotides are TGTGCCAGCAAATCAGGGAACTGGGGGACAGACAAAAACATTCAGTACTTC.

This clonotype was counted a few times. The chain employs TRBV11-2 and TRBJ2-7; no clear D. The CDR3 is made up of 13 amino acids. Trimming cost V 4 bases and J 7 bases, with 14 bases left between them. From germline, CDR1 is SGHAT and CDR2 FQNNGV. CDR3: CASSSAVAREQYV. The CDR3 DNA reads as TGTGCCAGCAGCTCAGCCGTCGCGCGGGAGCAGTACGTC.

This sequence joins TRBV20-1 and TRBJ2-1; 11 nucleotides align to TRBD2. The CDR3 runs 15 residues. Germline CDR1 DFQATT, CDR2 SNEGSKA (reference sequence). V shed 2 bases, J shed 4 bases, and the junction held 4 bases outside the gene matches. The CDR3 is CSARNLAGGYNEQFF. In DNA form, the CDR3 reads TGCAGTGCTAGAAATCTAGCGGGGGGTTACAATGAGCAGTTCTTC.

V and J are TRBV6-6 and TRBJ2-1, with D unresolved. There are 16 residues in the CDR3. Germline V gives CDR1 MNHNY, CDR2 SVGAGI (reference sequence). V lost 0 bases, J lost 4 bases, and 13 bases lay in between. The CDR3 coding sequence is TGTGCCAGCAGTTACTCGGATCGCAGCGATTACAATGAGCAGTTCTTC. Translated, it gives CASSYSDRSDYNEQFF.

The sample holds many counts of this clonotype. The V gene is TRBV5-6, the J gene TRBJ2-1; the match to TRBD2 covers 8 bases. Per the germline V gene, CDR1 is SGHDT and CDR2 is YYEEEE. CDR3 length equals 16 residues. V lost 2 bases and J lost 0; bases outside the gene matches: 4. CDR3 in DNA: TGTGCCAGCAGCTTTGCGGGGGGCAGCTCCTACAATGAGCAGTTCTTC. It specifies CASSFAGGSSYNEQFF.

Comment on this clonotype: This could be a read error, since a much larger clone is one nucleotide away. This chain connects TRBV6-5 to TRBJ2-6; D perhaps matches TRBD2 (6 bases). The germline V and J ends were trimmed by 8 bases and 2 bases, with 7 bases remaining between them. The CDR3 totals 13 residues. Germline CDR1 and CDR2: MNHEY and SVGAGI. CDR3 in amino acids: CASGGPGANVLTF. CDR3 nucleotide sequence: TGTGCCAGCGGAGGGCCTGGGGCCAACGTCCTGACTTTC.

This chain links TRBV12-3 or TRBV12-4 with TRBJ2-7; 9 positions match TRBD1. Unmatched junction bases numbered 11, after V lost 7 bases and J lost 7 bases. The CDR3 runs to 14 residues. CDR3 protein: CASNIGQGLNEQYF. In DNA form, the CDR3 reads TGTGCCAGCAACATTGGACAGGGGCTGAATGAGCAGTACTTC.

This clonotype turned up a few times. The chain has TRBV5-4 and TRBJ2-7; D gene unclear. Trimming stripped 1 base from V and 6 bases from J, with 8 bases between. The germline CDR1 and CDR2 sequences are SGHNT and YYREEE (reference sequence). The CDR3 length is 12 residues. The DNA of the CDR3 is TGTGCCAGCAGCTTGTTTGTGTCCGAGCAGTACTTC. This translates into CASSLFVSEQYF.

This clonotype was observed a few times. A much more abundant neighbour one base away suggests this may be a read error. CDR3: CASSYGSDTQYF. The CDR3 coding sequence is TGTGCCAGCAGTTACGGGTCAGATACGCAGTATTTT. This sequence joins TRBV6-2 or TRBV6-3 and TRBJ2-3; D gene unclear. The CDR3 spans 12 residues. Germline loops: CDR1 MNHEY, CDR2 SVGEGT. V lost 2 bases, J lost 4 bases, and 4 bases lay in between.

The gene calls are TRBV3-1 and TRBJ2-1, with D perhaps TRBD2 (6 bases). The CDR3 loop spans 14 amino acids. V lost 0 bases, J lost 7 bases, and 10 bases lay in between. Germline CDR1 is LGHDT and CDR2 is YNNKEL (reference sequence). The CDR3 region has the DNA TGTGCCAGCAGCCAAGATGGAGGGCGGAATGAGCAGTTCTTC. Residues: CASSQDGGRNEQFF.

This clonotype was observed a handful of times. The CDR3 sequence: CASSPTGPLGLFF. DNA for the CDR3: TGTGCCAGCAGCCCGACAGGGCCCTTGGGGCTGTTTTTT. The chain combines TRBV7-6 with TRBJ2-2; 7 bases match TRBD1. The germline gives CDR1 SGHVS, CDR2 FNYEAQ. The length of the CDR3 is 13 residues. V was pared by 5 bases and J by 13 bases, with 10 bases of the junction left unmatched.